This entry concerns a single T cell receptor beta chain. Here immunoSEQ multiplex PCR was the method, and the copy in TCRdb shows in-frame clones only, minus some. The table lists over 250,000 clones, about 90% of them singletons. The data are from a study of blood T cell repertoires in COVID-19. The study counted Cohort 3 donors as recovered given two negative PCRs, clearance, or symptom resolution. Germline V gene data show CDR1 as SGDLS and CDR2 as YYNGEE. There are 15 residues in the CDR3. V shed 4 bases, J shed 10 bases, and the junction held 8 bases outside the gene matches. The sequence was obtained from a woman aged 30 to 39 who had recovered from COVID-19. The specimen sequenced was PBMCs or T cells enriched from blood (not recorded which). The gene calls are TRBV9 and TRBJ2-1; TRBD2 matches 13 bases. The CDR3 sequence: CASSPRTSGGSEQFF. For the CDR3, the DNA is TGTGCCAGCAGCCCCCGGACTAGCGGGGGTTCGGAGCAGTTCTTC.